The T cell receptor (beta chain) under discussion was sequenced for a study of T cell responses to AZD1222 COVID-19 vaccine. General study findings and limits: Repertoires were obtained only post-peak T cell response. Only a handful of people who got AZD1222 tested seropositive at baseline. CD4 TCRs associated with vaccination spanned spike, dominating at 160-218 and 743-854. Females made up more of the donors, who were largely white British, and clonal diversity may have come out too low.

With regard to this clone: Its antigen remains unknown.

Germline-derived CDR1 and CDR2 are SNHLY and FYNNEI. Deletions cut 3 bases from V and 3 bases from J, with 17 bases between. CDR3 length: 17 amino acids. Profiling relied on immunoSEQ multiplex PCR, and the TCRdb table lists in-frame clones only, not all of them. The repertoire includes 150,000 to 200,000 clones, 85% to 90% of them detected once, and 1.6% sits in the top ten. Sequenced material: peripheral blood, taken on day 0 of AZD1222 vaccination. The receptor's source is an adult in good health. The chain is built from TRBV2 and TRBJ2-2, with D tentatively TRBD1 (5 bases). DNA of the CDR3: TGTGCCAGCAGTGATAATTCTAAGGGGCCAGACACCGGGGAGCTGTTTTTT. Its protein product is CASSDNSKGPDTGELFF. The complete variable domain, with remaining parts taken from reference TRBV2 and TRBJ2-2, reads EPEVTQTPSHQVTQMGQEVILRCVPISNHLYFYWYRQILGQKVEFLVSFYNNEISEKSEIFDDQFSVERPDGSNFTLKIRSTKLEDSAMYFCASSDNSKGPDTGELFFGEGSRLTVL.